Listed here is a single TCR beta chain. These data belong to a study of lymphopenia after photon versus proton radiotherapy. The CDR3 loop spans 13 amino acids. The germline gives CDR1 SEHNR, CDR2 FQNEAQ (reference sequence). V was trimmed by 4 bases and J by 1 base, leaving 8 bases between them. TCRdb's table, derived via immunoSEQ multiplex PCR, lists solely in-frame clones and lacks some. The table includes tens of thousands of clones, around 80% detected once. The chain uses TRBV7-9 and TRBJ2-7; tentative D call: TRBD1 (6 bases). The sequence was collected from a man aged 55 to 70 with pancreatic cancer. This specimen consisted of peripheral blood, obtained from a patient treated with proton-based radiotherapy. This CDR3 is CASSSTGSYEQYF. CDR3 coding DNA: TGTGCCAGCAGCTCTACAGGGTCCTACGAGCAGTACTTC. Complete variable domain (other parts from reference TRBV7-9 and TRBJ2-7): DTGVSQNPRHKITKRGQNVTFRCDPISEHNRLYWYRQTLGQGPEFLTYFQNEAQLEKSRLLSDRFSAERPKGSFSTLEIQRTEQGDSAMYLCASSSTGSYEQYFGPGTRLTVT.